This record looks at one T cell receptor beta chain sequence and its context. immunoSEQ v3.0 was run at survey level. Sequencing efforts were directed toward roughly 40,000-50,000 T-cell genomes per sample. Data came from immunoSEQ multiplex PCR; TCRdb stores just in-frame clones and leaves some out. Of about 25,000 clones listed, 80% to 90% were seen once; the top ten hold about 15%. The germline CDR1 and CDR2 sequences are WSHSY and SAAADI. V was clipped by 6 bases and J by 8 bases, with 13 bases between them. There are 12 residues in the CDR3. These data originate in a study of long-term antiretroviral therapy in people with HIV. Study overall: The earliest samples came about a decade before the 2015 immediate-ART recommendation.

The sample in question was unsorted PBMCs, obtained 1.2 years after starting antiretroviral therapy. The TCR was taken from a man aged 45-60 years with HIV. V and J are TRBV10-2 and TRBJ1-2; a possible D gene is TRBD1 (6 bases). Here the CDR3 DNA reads TGCGCCAGCAGCCCCCGAGGGGGGGGCTACACCTTC. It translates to CASSPRGGGYTF.